This TCR beta chain was observed in a study of PD-1 blockade in classical Hodgkin lymphoma. Study-wide background: Patients were treated with nivolumab at 3 mg/kg, and this was given intravenously every 2 weeks. Study outcomes and limitations: Baseline diversity was lower in partial responders and progressors than complete responders. Significant TCR diversity gains by C4D1 occurred in CD4+ but not CD8+ cells.

Described time point: cycle 4 day 1 (C4D1), after more than 5 weeks of nivolumab. With no exception, relapse followed autologous stem cell transplantation in all patients, and brentuximab vedotin exposure varied. To note about this clone: Its specificity is not known.

Sequencing was performed with immunoSEQ multiplex PCR; in TCRdb, only in-frame clones are kept and a portion is missing. The sample yields some 52,000 clones, approximately 86% seen once. Germline loops: CDR1 SGHVS, CDR2 FQNEAQ. The length of the CDR3 is 16 residues. The V end was cut by 5 bases, the J end by 4 bases, with 19 bases between. The origin of this receptor is a human donor with classical Hodgkin lymphoma. The input for sequencing was peripheral blood mononuclear cells (PBMCs), taken before the fourth cycle of nivolumab. The rearrangement joins TRBV7-8 to TRBJ2-3; tentative D call: TRBD1 (6 bases). The chain's CDR3 is CASSASGHPRSDTQYF. The DNA for the CDR3 is TGTGCCAGCAGCGCATCGGGACACCCGAGGTCAGATACGCAGTATTTT.